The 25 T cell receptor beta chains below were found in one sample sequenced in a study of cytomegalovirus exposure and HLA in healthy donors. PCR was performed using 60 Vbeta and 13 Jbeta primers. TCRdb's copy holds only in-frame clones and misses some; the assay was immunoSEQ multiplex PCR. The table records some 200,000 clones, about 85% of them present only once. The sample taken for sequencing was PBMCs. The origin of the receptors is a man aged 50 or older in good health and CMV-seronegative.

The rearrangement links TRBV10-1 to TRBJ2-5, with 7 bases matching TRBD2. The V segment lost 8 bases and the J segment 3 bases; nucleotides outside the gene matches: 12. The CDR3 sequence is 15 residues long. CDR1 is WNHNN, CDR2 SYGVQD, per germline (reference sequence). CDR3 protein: CASSRGLRGEETQYF. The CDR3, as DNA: TGCGCCAGCTCCAGAGGCCTCCGGGGGGAAGAGACCCAGTACTTC.

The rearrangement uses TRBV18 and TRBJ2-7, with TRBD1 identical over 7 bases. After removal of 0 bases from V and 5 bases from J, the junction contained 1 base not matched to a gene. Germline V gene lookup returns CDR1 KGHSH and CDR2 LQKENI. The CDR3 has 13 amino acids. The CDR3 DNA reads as TGTGCCAGCTCACCACCAGGGGGCAACGAGCAGTACTTC. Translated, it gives CASSPPGGNEQYF.

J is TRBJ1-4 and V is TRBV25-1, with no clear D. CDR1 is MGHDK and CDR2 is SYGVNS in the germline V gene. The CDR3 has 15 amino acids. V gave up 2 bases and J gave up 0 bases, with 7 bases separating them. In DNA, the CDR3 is TGTGCCAGCAGTGAACCCCAGACAACTAATGAAAAACTGTTTTTT. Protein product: CASSEPQTTNEKLFF.

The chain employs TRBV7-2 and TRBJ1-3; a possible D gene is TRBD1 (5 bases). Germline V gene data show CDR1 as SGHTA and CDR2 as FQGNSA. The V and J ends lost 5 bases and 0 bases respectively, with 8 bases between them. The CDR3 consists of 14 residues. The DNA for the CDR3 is TGTGCCAGCAGCCACGACAGCTCTGGAAACACCATATATTTT. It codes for CASSHDSSGNTIYF.

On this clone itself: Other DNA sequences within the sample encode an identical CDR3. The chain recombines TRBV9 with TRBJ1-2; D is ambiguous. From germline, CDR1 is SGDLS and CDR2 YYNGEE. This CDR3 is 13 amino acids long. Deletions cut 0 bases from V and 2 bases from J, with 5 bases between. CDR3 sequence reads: CASSVGGNYGYTF. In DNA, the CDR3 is TGTGCCAGCAGCGTAGGAGGAAACTATGGCTACACCTTC.

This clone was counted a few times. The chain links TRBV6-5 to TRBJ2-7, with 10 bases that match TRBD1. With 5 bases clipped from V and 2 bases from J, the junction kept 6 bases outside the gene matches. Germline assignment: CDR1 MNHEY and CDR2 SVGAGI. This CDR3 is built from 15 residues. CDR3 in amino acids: CASSPSGQGTYEQYF. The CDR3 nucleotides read TGTGCCAGCAGTCCTTCGGGACAGGGGACCTACGAGCAGTACTTC.

The CDR3 is CASSEALGANEQFF. CDR3 sequence (DNA): TGTGCCAGCAGTGAAGCGCTTGGGGCCAATGAGCAGTTCTTC. The V call is TRBV2, the J call TRBJ2-1, with D perhaps TRBD1 (5 bases). The CDR3 is 14 residues long. V lost 0 bases to trimming and J lost 6 bases, with 9 bases between them. Germline V gene sequence: CDR1 SNHLY, CDR2 FYNNEI.

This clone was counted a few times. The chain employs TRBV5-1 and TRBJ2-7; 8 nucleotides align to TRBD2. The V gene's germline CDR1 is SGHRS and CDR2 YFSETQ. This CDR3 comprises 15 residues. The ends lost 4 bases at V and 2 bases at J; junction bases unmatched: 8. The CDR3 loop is CASSLSAGAAYEQYF. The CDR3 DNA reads TGCGCCAGCAGCCTGTCAGCGGGGGCAGCCTACGAGCAGTACTTC. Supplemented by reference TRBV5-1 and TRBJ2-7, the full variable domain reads KAGVTQTPRYLIKTRGQQVTLSCSPISGHRSVSWYQQTPGQGLQFLFEYFSETQRNKGNFPGRFSGRQFSNSRSEMNVSTLELGDSALYLCASSLSAGAAYEQYFGPGTRLTVT.

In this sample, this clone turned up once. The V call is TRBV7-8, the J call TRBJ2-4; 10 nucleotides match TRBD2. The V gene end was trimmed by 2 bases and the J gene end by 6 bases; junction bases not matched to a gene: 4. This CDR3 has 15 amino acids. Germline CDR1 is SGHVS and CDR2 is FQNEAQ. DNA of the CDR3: TGTGCCAGCAGCTTAAATCCTAGCGGGGGAAACATTCAGTACTTC. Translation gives CASSLNPSGGNIQYF. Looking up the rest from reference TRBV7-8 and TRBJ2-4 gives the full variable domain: GAGVSQSPRYKVAKRGQDVALRCDPISGHVSLFWYQQALGQGPEFLTYFQNEAQLDKSGLPSDRFFAERPEGSVSTLKIQRTQQEDSAVYLCASSLNPSGGNIQYFGAGTRLSVL.

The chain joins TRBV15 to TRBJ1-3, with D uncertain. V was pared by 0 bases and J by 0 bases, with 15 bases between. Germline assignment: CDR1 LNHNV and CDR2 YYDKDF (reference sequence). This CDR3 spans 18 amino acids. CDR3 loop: CATSRDLGGPFSGNTIYF. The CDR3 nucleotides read TGTGCCACCAGCAGAGACCTCGGAGGGCCATTCTCTGGAAACACCATATATTTT.

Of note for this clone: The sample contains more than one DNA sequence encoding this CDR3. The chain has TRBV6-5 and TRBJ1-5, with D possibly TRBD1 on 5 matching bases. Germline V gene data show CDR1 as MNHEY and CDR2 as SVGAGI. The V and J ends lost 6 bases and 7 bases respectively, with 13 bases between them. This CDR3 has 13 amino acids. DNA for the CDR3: TGTGCCAGCAGCCCGGGGGGGAAACAGCCCCAGCATTTT. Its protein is CASSPGGKQPQHF.

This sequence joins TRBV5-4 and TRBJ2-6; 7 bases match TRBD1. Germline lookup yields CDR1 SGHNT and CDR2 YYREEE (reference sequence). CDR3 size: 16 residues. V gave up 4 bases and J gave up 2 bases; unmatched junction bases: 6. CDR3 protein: CASSPLQGTGANVLTF. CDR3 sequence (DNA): TGTGCCAGCAGCCCATTACAGGGGACTGGGGCCAACGTCCTGACTTTC.

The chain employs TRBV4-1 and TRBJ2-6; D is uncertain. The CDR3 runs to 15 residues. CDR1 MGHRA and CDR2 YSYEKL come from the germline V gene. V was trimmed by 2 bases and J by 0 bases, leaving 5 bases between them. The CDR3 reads CASSQFSSGANVLTF. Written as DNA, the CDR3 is TGCGCCAGCAGCCAATTCAGCTCTGGGGCCAACGTCCTGACTTTC.

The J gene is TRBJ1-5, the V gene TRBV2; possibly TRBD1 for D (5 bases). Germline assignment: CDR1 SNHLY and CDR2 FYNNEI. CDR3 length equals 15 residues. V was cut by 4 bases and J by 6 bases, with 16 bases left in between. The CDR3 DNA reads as TGTGCCAGCAGTGGTACGGGCAGGGCAACTCAGCCCCAGCATTTT. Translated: CASSGTGRATQPQHF.

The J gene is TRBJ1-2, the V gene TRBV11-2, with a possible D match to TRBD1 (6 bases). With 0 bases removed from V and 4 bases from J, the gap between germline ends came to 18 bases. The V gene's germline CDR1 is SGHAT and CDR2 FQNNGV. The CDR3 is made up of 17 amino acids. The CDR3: CASSLDSEQGIFYGYTF. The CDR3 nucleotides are TGTGCCAGCAGCTTAGATTCCGAGCAGGGGATCTTCTATGGCTACACCTTC.

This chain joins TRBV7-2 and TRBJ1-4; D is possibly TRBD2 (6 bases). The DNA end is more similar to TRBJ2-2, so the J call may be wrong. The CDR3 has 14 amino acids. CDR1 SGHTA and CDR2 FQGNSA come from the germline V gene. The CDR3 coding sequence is TGTGCCAGCAGCTTAGGGGGGGACGGGGCGGAGCTGTTTTTT. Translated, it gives CASSLGGDGAELFF.

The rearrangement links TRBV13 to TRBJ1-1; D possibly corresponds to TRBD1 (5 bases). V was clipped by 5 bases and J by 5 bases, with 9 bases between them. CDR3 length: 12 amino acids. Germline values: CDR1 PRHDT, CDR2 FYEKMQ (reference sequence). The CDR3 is CASSGGGTEAFF. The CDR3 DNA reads TGTGCCAGCAGCGGGGGGGGGACTGAAGCTTTCTTT.

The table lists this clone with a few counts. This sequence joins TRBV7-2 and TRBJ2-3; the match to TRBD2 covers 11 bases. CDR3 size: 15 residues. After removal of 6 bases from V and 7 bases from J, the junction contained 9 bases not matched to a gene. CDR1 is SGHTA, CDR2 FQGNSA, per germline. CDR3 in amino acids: CASRRISGGANTQYF. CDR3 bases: TGTGCCAGCAGACGCATTAGCGGGGGGGCGAATACGCAGTATTTT.

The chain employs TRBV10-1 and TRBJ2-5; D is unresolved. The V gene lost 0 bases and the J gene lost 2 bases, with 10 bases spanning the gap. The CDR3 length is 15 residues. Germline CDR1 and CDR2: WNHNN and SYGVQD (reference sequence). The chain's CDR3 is CASSESITGQETQYF. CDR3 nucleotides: TGCGCCAGCAGTGAGTCGATAACGGGTCAAGAGACCCAGTACTTC.

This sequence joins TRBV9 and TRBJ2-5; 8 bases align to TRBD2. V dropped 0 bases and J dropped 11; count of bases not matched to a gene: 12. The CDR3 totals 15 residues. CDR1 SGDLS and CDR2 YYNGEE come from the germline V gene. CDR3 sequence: CASSVVRGGSTEQYF. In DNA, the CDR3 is TGTGCCAGCAGCGTAGTACGGGGGGGATCTACGGAGCAGTACTTC.

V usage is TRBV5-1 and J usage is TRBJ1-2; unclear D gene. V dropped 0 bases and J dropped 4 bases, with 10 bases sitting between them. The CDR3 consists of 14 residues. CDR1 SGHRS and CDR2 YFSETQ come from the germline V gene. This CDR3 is CASSLAGQAYGYTF. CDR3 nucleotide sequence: TGCGCCAGCAGCTTGGCCGGCCAGGCCTATGGCTACACCTTC.

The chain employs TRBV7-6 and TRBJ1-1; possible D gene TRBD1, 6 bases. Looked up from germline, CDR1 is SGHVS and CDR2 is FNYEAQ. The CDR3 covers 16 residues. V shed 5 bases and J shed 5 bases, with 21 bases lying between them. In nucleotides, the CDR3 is TGTGCCAGCAGCAACCACAGGGCCAGGGGACGGACTGAAGCTTTCTTT. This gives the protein CASSNHRARGRTEAFF.

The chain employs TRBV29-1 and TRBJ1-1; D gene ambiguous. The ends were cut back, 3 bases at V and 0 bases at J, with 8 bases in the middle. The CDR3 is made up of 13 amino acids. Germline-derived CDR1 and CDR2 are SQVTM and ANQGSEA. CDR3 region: CSVERKMNTEAFF. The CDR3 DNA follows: TGCAGCGTTGAGAGGAAGATGAACACTGAAGCTTTCTTT.

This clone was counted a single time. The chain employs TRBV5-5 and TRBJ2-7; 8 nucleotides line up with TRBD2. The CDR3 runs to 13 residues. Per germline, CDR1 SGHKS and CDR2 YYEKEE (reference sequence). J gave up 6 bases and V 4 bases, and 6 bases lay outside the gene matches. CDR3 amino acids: CASSPPGLGEQYF. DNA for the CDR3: TGTGCCAGCAGCCCGCCGGGACTAGGCGAGCAGTACTTC. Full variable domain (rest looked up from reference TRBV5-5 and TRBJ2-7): DAGVTQSPTHLIKTRGQQVTLRCSPISGHKSVSWYQQVLGQGPQFIFQYYEKEERGRGNFPDRFSARQFPNYSSELNVNALLLGDSALYLCASSPPGLGEQYFGPGTRLTVT.

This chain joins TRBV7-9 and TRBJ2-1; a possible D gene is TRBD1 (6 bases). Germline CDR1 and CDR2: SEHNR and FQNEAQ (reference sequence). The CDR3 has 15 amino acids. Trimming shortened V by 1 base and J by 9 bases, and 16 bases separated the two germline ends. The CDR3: CASSLVQGWSVEQFF. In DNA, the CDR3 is TGTGCCAGCAGCTTAGTTCAGGGGTGGTCGGTTGAGCAGTTCTTC.